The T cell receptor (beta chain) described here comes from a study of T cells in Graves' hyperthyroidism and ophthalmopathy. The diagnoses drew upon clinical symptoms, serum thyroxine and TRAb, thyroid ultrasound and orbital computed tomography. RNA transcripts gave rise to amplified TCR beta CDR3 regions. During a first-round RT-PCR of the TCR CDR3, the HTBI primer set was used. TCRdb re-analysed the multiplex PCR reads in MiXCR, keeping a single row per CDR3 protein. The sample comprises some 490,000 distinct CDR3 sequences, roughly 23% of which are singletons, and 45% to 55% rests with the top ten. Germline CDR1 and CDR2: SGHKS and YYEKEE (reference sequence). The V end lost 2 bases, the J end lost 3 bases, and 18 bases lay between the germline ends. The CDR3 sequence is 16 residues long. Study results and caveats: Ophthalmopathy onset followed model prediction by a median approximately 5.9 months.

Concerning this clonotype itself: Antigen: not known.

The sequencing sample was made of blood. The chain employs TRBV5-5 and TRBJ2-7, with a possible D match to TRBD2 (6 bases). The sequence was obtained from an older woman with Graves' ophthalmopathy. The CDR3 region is CASSFQAGRNGYEQYF. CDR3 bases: TGTGCCAGCAGCTTTCAAGCGGGTCGGAACGGCTACGAGCAGTACTTC.